A single sample gave rise to the 28 T cell receptor beta chains below, sequenced in a study of CD8+ T cells in alopecia areata. Regarding treatment: oral pan-JAK inhibitor, 5-10 mg twice daily. RNA was extracted and reverse transcribed into cDNA as the sequencing template. Using immunoSEQ multiplex PCR, the repertoire was profiled, and TCRdb retains in-frame clones only, with some absent. In the table there are some 160,000 clones, 50% to 70% of which are singletons. This specimen was CD4+ T cells sorted from blood, taken at week 4, from a patient treated with tofacitinib. These receptors all stem from a human donor with alopecia areata.

The V gene is TRBV18, the J gene TRBJ1-1; D is ambiguous. This CDR3 has 14 amino acids. V was clipped by 6 bases and J by 0 bases, with 11 bases between them. Germline V lookup: CDR1 KGHSH, CDR2 LQKENI. The DNA for the CDR3 is TGTGCCAGCTCGCCTTCCGGGGTGAACACTGAAGCTTTCTTT. Its translation: CASSPSGVNTEAFF.

The rearrangement joins TRBV5-1 to TRBJ1-2; 10 bases are a match to TRBD1. CDR1 and CDR2 (germline): SGHRS, YFSETQ. J was trimmed by 4 bases and V by 0 bases; bases with no gene match: 6. This CDR3 has 16 residues. The CDR3 loop is CASSLVDRGSSYGYTF. In nucleotides, the CDR3 is TGCGCCAGCAGCTTGGTGGACAGGGGGAGTTCCTATGGCTACACCTTC.

Written as DNA, the CDR3 is TGTGCCAGCAGTTACCCTGGACAGGGAACCGGGGAGCTGTTTTTT. It encodes CASSYPGQGTGELFF. The chain employs TRBV6-5 and TRBJ2-2; TRBD1 matches at 8 bases. The CDR3 contains 15 residues. The V gene end was trimmed by 2 bases and the J gene end by 5 bases; junction bases not matched to a gene: 4. Germline V gene sequence: CDR1 MNHEY, CDR2 SVGAGI.

This chain links TRBV18 with TRBJ2-5, with D possibly being TRBD2 (5 bases). Germline lookup yields CDR1 KGHSH and CDR2 LQKENI. V gave up 4 bases and J gave up 5 bases, with 17 bases separating them. This CDR3 is built from 15 residues. The CDR3 DNA reads TGTGCCAGCTCACTCGTCCCGCGGGCAGCGGAGACCCAGTACTTC. Translating gives CASSLVPRAAETQYF.

This clone was seen only a few times. The chain couples TRBV30 to TRBJ2-1; D perhaps matches TRBD1 (6 bases). Per the germline V gene, CDR1 is GTSNPN and CDR2 is SVGIG (reference sequence). Trimming left V 2 bases short and J 6 bases short, with 8 bases between. CDR3 length equals 12 residues. CDR3 nucleotides: TGTGCCTGGAGTAAAGGGGGCAATGAGCAGTTCTTC. It codes for CAWSKGGNEQFF.

CDR3 amino acids: CASSLLPSGLNTGELFF. The CDR3 bases are TGCGCCAGCAGCTTGTTGCCTAGCGGGTTGAACACCGGGGAGCTGTTTTTT. The rearrangement links TRBV5-1 to TRBJ2-2, with TRBD2 matching over 8 bases. Germline V gene sequence: CDR1 SGHRS, CDR2 YFSETQ. This CDR3 has 17 residues. Unmatched junction bases numbered 6, after V lost 1 base and J lost 1 base.

The chain links TRBV30 to TRBJ1-1; perhaps TRBD1 as D (6 bases). Between the trimmed V and J ends, which lost 0 bases and 4 bases, there was a span of 15 bases. The CDR3 runs 15 residues. Per the germline V gene, CDR1 is GTSNPN and CDR2 is SVGIG (reference sequence). The CDR3 nucleotides read TGTGCCTGGAGTGTTTTGGGGGCTAAGGCCACTGAAGCTTTCTTT. Its protein is CAWSVLGAKATEAFF. Drawing the rest from reference TRBV30 and TRBJ1-1, the complete variable domain is SQTIHQWPATLVQPVGSPLSLECTVEGTSNPNLYWYRQAAGRGLQLLFYSVGIGQISSEVPQNLSASRPQDRQFILSSKKLLLSDSGFYLCAWSVLGAKATEAFFGQGTRLTVV.

This chain connects TRBV29-1 to TRBJ1-1, with D perhaps TRBD1 (5 bases). V gave up 4 bases and J gave up 1 base, with 13 bases separating them. CDR3 size: 14 residues. The germline gives CDR1 SQVTM, CDR2 ANQGSEA. CDR3: CSVVVGARNTEAFF. DNA of the CDR3: TGCAGCGTTGTAGTCGGGGCGAGGAACACTGAAGCTTTCTTT.

This clone was seen more than once but under ten times. The genes are TRBV29-1 and TRBJ1-1; no definite D call. V dropped 3 bases and J dropped 1 base, with 9 bases sitting between them. The germline V gene encodes CDR1 SQVTM and CDR2 ANQGSEA. The CDR3 is 13 amino acids. DNA of the CDR3: TGCAGCGTTGACAGGACGGGGAACACTGAAGCTTTCTTT. It specifies CSVDRTGNTEAFF.

The chain joins TRBV30 to TRBJ2-3; D unclear. The CDR3 runs 12 residues. Per germline, CDR1 GTSNPN and CDR2 SVGIG (reference sequence). Trimming left V 3 bases short and J 6 bases short, with 10 bases between. The CDR3 is CAWSDQGDTQYF. CDR3 sequence (DNA): TGTGCCTGGAGCGATCAAGGGGATACGCAGTATTTT.

The CDR3: CSVEDLGNEQFF. DNA of the CDR3: TGCAGCGTTGAAGATCTGGGGAATGAGCAGTTCTTC. The chain uses TRBV29-1 and TRBJ2-1; D gene unclear. In germline, CDR1 is SQVTM, CDR2 ANQGSEA. Deletions cut 0 bases from V and 7 bases from J, with 7 bases between. The CDR3 is 12 residues long.

This clone was counted once. V usage is TRBV30 and J usage is TRBJ1-5, with TRBD1 identical over 7 bases. The CDR3 loop spans 14 amino acids. From germline, CDR1 is GTSNPN and CDR2 SVGIG (reference sequence). V was pared by 3 bases and J by 4 bases, with 6 bases of the junction left unmatched. This CDR3 is CAWRDDRENQPQHF. The CDR3 DNA reads TGTGCCTGGAGGGATGACAGGGAAAATCAGCCCCAGCATTTT.

For this clone: Other DNA sequences from this sample encode an identical CDR3 as well. The J gene is TRBJ2-3, the V gene TRBV30; D unresolved. The V gene's germline CDR1 is GTSNPN and CDR2 SVGIG (reference sequence). The V end was cut by 0 bases, the J end by 5 bases, with 6 bases between. The CDR3 runs 12 residues. CDR3 residues: CAWSVLVDTQYF. In DNA form, the CDR3 reads TGTGCCTGGAGTGTCTTGGTAGATACGCAGTATTTT.

This clone appeared a few times. The CDR3, as DNA: TGTGCCAGCAGTTTAGGAGCCCCTCGCTACGAGCAGTACTTC. Translation gives CASSLGAPRYEQYF. The chain carries TRBV28 and TRBJ2-7; D is ambiguous. CDR1 is MDHEN, CDR2 SYDVKM, per germline. V shed 2 bases and J shed 3 bases, with 11 bases lying between them. CDR3 length equals 14 residues.

This clone came up once. The chain combines TRBV29-1 with TRBJ2-1; 7 bases are shared with TRBD1. CDR3 length: 13 amino acids. The germline V gene encodes CDR1 SQVTM and CDR2 ANQGSEA. Trimming took 3 bases from V and 7 from J; bases not matched to a gene: 6. CDR3 sequence reads: CSVDTTGRNEQFF. CDR3 coding DNA: TGCAGCGTTGACACGACAGGGAGAAATGAGCAGTTCTTC.

The chain couples TRBV5-6 to TRBJ2-1; TRBD1 agrees at 7 bases. The V gene's germline CDR1 is SGHDT and CDR2 YYEEEE. The CDR3 loop spans 15 amino acids. Unmatched junction bases numbered 4, after V lost 2 bases and J lost 2 bases. The CDR3 DNA reads TGTGCCAGCAGCTTCGACAGGGTGGCCTACAATGAGCAGTTCTTC. This encodes CASSFDRVAYNEQFF.

The V and J genes are TRBV20-1 and TRBJ1-1; unclear D gene. From germline, CDR1 is DFQATT and CDR2 SNEGSKA (reference sequence). The V end was cut by 6 bases, the J end by 1 base, with 6 bases between. This CDR3 is built from 11 residues. The CDR3 coding sequence is TGCAGTGCCGCAAGGAACACTGAAGCTTTCTTT. Its protein is CSAARNTEAFF.

This rearrangement joins TRBV30 to TRBJ2-1; TRBD2 matches at 7 bases. V was clipped by 4 bases and J by 0 bases; unmatched bases: 6. The CDR3 length is 15 residues. Germline CDR1 GTSNPN, CDR2 SVGIG (reference sequence). In nucleotides, the CDR3 is TGTGCCTGGACGCGGGACTACTTCTCCTACAATGAGCAGTTCTTC. Encoded protein: CAWTRDYFSYNEQFF. The complete variable domain, with remaining parts taken from reference TRBV30 and TRBJ2-1, reads SQTIHQWPATLVQPVGSPLSLECTVEGTSNPNLYWYRQAAGRGLQLLFYSVGIGQISSEVPQNLSASRPQDRQFILSSKKLLLSDSGFYLCAWTRDYFSYNEQFFGPGTRLTVL.

This clone occurred a few times. The gene calls are TRBV19 and TRBJ1-5; D ambiguous. Looked up from germline, CDR1 is LNHDA and CDR2 is SQIVND (reference sequence). The germline V and J ends were trimmed by 5 bases and 3 bases, with 5 bases remaining between them. CDR3 size: 12 residues. The CDR3 loop is CASSGYNQPQHF. The DNA for the CDR3 is TGTGCCAGTAGTGGGTACAATCAGCCCCAGCATTTT. Full variable domain (outside the CDR3, taken from reference TRBV19 and TRBJ1-5): DGGITQSPKYLFRKEGQNVTLSCEQNLNHDAMYWYRQDPGQGLRLIYYSQIVNDFQKGDIAEGYSVSREKKESFPLTVTSAQKNPTAFYLCASSGYNQPQHFGDGTRLSIL.

This clone has just one count. J is TRBJ2-1 and V is TRBV29-1, with 8 bases matching TRBD2. Trimming removed 3 bases from V and 0 bases from J; junction bases left unmatched: 4. Germline-derived CDR1 and CDR2 are SQVTM and ANQGSEA. The CDR3 covers 15 residues. CDR3 residues: CSVEKRGSSYNEQFF. CDR3 DNA sequence: TGCAGCGTTGAGAAGCGGGGGAGCTCCTACAATGAGCAGTTCTTC.

The V gene is TRBV10-2, the J gene TRBJ1-1; no definite D call. Germline-derived CDR1 and CDR2 are WSHSY and SAAADI. This CDR3 has 13 amino acids. V was trimmed by 1 base and J by 8 bases, leaving 11 bases between them. The CDR3 coding sequence is TGCGCCAGCAGTGAGTGGGGTCCTACCGAAGCTTTCTTT. It translates to CASSEWGPTEAFF.

The V and J genes are TRBV14 and TRBJ1-6, with D tentatively TRBD1 (5 bases). Trimming pared 1 base from V and 9 bases from J, leaving 13 bases between. The V gene's germline CDR1 is SGHDN and CDR2 FVKESK. The length of the CDR3 is 15 residues. CDR3 coding DNA: TGTGCCAGCAGCCAAGGCCCGGGCCAGGGTTCACCCCTCCACTTT. Amino acid sequence: CASSQGPGQGSPLHF.

The chain couples TRBV4-2 to TRBJ1-2; D perhaps matches TRBD1 (6 bases). CDR3 length equals 12 residues. Germline CDR1 and CDR2: LGHNA and YNFKEQ. Deletions cut 3 bases from V and 10 bases from J, with 12 bases between. The CDR3: CASSQDYRDYTF. The CDR3 DNA reads as TGTGCCAGCAGCCAGGATTACAGGGACTACACCTTC.

This clone was counted only a few times. The rearrangement links TRBV9 to TRBJ2-7; tentatively, D is TRBD2 (6 bases). V lost 0 bases, J lost 2 bases, and 12 bases lay in between. This CDR3 has 15 residues. Looked up from germline, CDR1 is SGDLS and CDR2 is YYNGEE. The CDR3 region has the DNA TGTGCCAGCAGCGTAGGGTCGGGCGGGACCTACGAGCAGTACTTC. Translating gives CASSVGSGGTYEQYF.

This clone has more than one count but fewer than ten. The chain links TRBV30 to TRBJ1-6; 10 bases are a match to TRBD1. Germline V gene sequence: CDR1 GTSNPN, CDR2 SVGIG (reference sequence). This CDR3 has 12 residues. V shed 7 bases and J 14 bases; nucleotides not matched to a gene: 8. The CDR3 spells CAFRDRGRTLHF. The DNA of the CDR3 is TGTGCCTTCCGGGACAGGGGTCGAACCCTCCACTTT.

This clone came up a few times. The genes are TRBV7-9 and TRBJ2-6, with D unclear. The germline V gene has CDR1 SEHNR and CDR2 FQNEAQ (reference sequence). V shed 1 base and J shed 0 bases, with 4 bases lying between them. This CDR3 has 15 residues. CDR3 region: CASSLGDSGANVLTF. The DNA for the CDR3 is TGTGCCAGCAGCTTAGGAGACTCTGGGGCCAACGTCCTGACTTTC.

The chain uses TRBV12-5 and TRBJ2-5, with D unclear. CDR3 length: 11 amino acids. CDR1 is LGHNT and CDR2 is FRNRAP in the germline V gene. The V end lost 6 bases, the J end lost 4 bases, and 6 bases lay between the germline ends. CDR3 sequence reads: CASGPAETQYF. CDR3 coding DNA: TGTGCTAGTGGCCCCGCAGAGACCCAGTACTTC.

J is TRBJ2-5 and V is TRBV20-1; TRBD2 matches at 7 bases. Germline CDR1 DFQATT, CDR2 SNEGSKA (reference sequence). The J segment lost 5 bases and the V segment lost 7 bases, leaving 4 bases of the junction unmatched. This CDR3 region has 11 residues. The CDR3 nucleotides are TGCAGTGTAAGGCGGGGGGAGACCCAGTACTTC. Residues: CSVRRGETQYF.